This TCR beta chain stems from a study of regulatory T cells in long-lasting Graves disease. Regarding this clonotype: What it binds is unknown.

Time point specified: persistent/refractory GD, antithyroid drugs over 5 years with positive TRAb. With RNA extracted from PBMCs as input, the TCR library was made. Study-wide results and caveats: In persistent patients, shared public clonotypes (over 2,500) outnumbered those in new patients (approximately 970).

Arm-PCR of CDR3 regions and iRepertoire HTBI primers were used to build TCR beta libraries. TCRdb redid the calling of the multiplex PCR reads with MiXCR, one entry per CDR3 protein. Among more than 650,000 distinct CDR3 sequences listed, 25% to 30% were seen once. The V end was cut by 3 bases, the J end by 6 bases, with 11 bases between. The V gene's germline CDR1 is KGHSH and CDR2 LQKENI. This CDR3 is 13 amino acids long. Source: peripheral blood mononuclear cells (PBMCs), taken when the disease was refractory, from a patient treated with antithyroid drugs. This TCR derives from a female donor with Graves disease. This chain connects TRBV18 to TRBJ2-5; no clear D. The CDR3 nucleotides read TGTGCCAGCTCACCTCAGGACCAGAAGACCCAGTACTTC. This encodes CASSPQDQKTQYF.